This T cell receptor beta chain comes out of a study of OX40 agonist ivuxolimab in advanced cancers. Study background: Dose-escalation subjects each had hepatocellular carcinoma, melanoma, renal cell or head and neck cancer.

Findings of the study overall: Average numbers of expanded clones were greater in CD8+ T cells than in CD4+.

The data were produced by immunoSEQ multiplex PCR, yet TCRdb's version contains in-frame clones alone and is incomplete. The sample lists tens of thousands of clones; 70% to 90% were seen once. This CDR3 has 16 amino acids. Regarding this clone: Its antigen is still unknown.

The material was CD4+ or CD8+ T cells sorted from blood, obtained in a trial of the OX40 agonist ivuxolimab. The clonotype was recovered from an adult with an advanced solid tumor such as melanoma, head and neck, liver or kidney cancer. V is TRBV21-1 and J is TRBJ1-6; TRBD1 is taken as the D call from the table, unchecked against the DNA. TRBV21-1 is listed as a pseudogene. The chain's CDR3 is CASSKEIATGTSPLHF. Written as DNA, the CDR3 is TGTGCCAGCAGCAAAGAAATAGCGACAGGTACTTCACCCCTCCACTTT.